This TCR beta chain derives from a study of blood T cell repertoires in COVID-19. Germline V gene data show CDR1 as SGHDT and CDR2 as YYEEEE. The V end lost 0 bases, the J end lost 7 bases, and 7 bases lay between the germline ends. This CDR3 has 12 residues. Clones were read by immunoSEQ multiplex PCR, and TCRdb kept only the in-frame ones, dropping some. The data hold 65,000 to 100,000 clones, with 84% observed a single time. The TCR sequence derives from a human donor in a cohort sampled during active COVID-19. The sequenced sample was peripheral blood. The chain has TRBV5-6 and TRBJ1-2; D remains unclear. Here the CDR3 reads CASSLDRIGYTF. The CDR3 DNA reads as TGTGCCAGCAGCTTGGACAGAATTGGCTACACCTTC.